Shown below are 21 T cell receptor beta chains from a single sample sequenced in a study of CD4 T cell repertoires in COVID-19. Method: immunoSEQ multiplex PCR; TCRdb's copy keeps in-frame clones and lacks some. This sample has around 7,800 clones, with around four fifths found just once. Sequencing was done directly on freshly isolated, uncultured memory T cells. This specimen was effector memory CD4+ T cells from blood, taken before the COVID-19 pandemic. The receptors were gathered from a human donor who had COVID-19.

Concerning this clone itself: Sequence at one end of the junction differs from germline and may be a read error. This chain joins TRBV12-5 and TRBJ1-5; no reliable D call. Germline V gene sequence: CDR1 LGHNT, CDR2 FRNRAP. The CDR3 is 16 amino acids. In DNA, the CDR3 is TGTGCTAGTGGTTTGGTAAGGCAGTCTAGCGATCAGCCCCAGCATTTT. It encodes CASGLVRQSSDQPQHF. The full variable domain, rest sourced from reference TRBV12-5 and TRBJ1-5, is DARVTQTPRHKVTEMGQEVTMRCQPILGHNTVFWYRQTMMQGLELLAYFRNRAPLDDSGMPKDRFSAEMPDATLATLKIQPSEPRDSAVYFCASGLVRQSSDQPQHFGDGTRLSIL.

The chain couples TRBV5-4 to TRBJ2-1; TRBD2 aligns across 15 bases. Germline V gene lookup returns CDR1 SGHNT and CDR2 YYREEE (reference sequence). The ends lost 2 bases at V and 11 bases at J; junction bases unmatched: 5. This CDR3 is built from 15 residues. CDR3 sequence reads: CASSFTGTSGRKQFF. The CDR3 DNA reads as TGTGCCAGCAGCTTCACCGGGACTAGCGGGAGGAAGCAGTTCTTC.

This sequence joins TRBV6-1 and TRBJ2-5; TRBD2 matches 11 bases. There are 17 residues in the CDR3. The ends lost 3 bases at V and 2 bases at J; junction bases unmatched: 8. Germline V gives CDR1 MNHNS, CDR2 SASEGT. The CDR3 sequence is CASSDRISGGVQETQYF. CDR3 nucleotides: TGTGCCAGCAGTGACAGGATTAGCGGGGGGGTACAAGAGACCCAGTACTTC.

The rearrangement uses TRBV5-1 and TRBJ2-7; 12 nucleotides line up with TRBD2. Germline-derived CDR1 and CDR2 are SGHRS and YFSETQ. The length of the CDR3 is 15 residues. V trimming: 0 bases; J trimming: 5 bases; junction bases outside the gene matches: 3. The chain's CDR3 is CASSLVSSGGDEQYF. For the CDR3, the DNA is TGCGCCAGCAGCTTGGTTTCTAGCGGGGGGGACGAGCAGTACTTC.

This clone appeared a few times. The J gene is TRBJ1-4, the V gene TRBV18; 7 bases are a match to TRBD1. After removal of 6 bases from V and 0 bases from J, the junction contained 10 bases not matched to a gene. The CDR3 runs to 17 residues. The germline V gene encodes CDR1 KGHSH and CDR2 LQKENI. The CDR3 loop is CASSPRTGPATNEKLFF. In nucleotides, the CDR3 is TGTGCCAGCTCCCCCAGGACAGGACCTGCAACTAATGAAAAACTGTTTTTT.

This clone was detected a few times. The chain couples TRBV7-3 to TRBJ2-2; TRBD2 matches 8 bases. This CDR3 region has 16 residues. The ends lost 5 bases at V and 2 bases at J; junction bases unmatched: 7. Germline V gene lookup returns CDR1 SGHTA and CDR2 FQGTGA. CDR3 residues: CASSPQLAVNTGELFF. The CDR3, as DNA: TGTGCCAGCAGCCCCCAACTAGCGGTAAACACCGGGGAGCTGTTTTTT.

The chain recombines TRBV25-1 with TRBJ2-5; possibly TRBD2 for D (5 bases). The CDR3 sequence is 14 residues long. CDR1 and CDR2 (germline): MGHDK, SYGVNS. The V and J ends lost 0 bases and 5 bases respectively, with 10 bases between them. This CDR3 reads CASSEYWETETQYF. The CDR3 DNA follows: TGTGCCAGCAGTGAATACTGGGAGACGGAGACCCAGTACTTC. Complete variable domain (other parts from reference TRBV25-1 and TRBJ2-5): EADIYQTPRYLVIGTGKKITLECSQTMGHDKMYWYQQDPGMELHLIHYSYGVNSTEKGDLSSESTVSRIRTEHFPLTLESARPSHTSQYLCASSEYWETETQYFGPGTRLLVL.

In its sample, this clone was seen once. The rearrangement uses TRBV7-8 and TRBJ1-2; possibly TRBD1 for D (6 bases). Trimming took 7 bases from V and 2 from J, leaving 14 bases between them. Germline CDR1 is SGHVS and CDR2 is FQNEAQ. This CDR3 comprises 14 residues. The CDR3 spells CASTTQGKNYGYTF. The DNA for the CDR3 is TGTGCCAGCACCACGCAGGGGAAGAACTATGGCTACACCTTC. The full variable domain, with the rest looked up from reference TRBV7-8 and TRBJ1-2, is GAGVSQSPRYKVAKRGQDVALRCDPISGHVSLFWYQQALGQGPEFLTYFQNEAQLDKSGLPSDRFFAERPEGSVSTLKIQRTQQEDSAVYLCASTTQGKNYGYTFGSGTRLTVV.

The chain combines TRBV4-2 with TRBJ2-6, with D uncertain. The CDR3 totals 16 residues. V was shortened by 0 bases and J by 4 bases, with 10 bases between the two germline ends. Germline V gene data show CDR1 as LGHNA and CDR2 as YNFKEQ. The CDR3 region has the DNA TGTGCCAGCAGCCAAGAGAACACGAACGGGGCCAACGTCCTGACTTTC. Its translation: CASSQENTNGANVLTF.

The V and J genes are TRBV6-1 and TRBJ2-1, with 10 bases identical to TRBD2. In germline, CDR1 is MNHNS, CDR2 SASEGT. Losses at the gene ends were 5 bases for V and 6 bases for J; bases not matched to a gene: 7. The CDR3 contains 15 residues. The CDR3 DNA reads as TGTGCCAGCAGTAATCTAGCGGGGGTTACCAATGAGCAGTTCTTC. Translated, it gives CASSNLAGVTNEQFF.

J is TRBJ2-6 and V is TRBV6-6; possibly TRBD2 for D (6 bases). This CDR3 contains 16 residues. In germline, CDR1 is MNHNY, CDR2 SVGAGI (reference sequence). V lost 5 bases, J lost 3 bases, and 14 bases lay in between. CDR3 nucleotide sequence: TGTGCCAGCAGTCCCGAATTGGGGGGTGGGGCCAACGTCCTGACTTTC. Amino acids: CASSPELGGGANVLTF.

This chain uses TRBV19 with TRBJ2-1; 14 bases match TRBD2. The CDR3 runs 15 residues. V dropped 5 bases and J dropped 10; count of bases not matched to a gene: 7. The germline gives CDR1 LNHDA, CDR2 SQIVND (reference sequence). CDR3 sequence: CASSLGLAGVGEQFF. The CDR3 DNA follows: TGTGCCAGTAGTTTGGGACTAGCGGGAGTTGGGGAGCAGTTCTTC.

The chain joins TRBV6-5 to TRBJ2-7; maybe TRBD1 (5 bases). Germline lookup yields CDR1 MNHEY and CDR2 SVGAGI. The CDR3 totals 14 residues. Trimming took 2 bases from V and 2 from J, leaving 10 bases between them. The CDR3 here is CASSYGASTYEQYF. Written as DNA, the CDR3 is TGTGCCAGCAGTTACGGGGCCAGTACCTACGAGCAGTACTTC.

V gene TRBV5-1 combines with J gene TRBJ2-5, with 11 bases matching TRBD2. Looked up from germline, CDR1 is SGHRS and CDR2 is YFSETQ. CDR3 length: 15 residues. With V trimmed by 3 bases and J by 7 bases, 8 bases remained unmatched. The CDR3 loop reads CASSWGTSGTGTQYF. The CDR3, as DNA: TGCGCCAGCAGCTGGGGGACTAGCGGCACCGGGACCCAGTACTTC.

The DNA for the CDR3 is TGCGCCAGCAGCCCCACCGGGACAGGGAGGATAATAGCGTATGGCTACACCTTC. This translates into CASSPTGTGRIIAYGYTF. V is TRBV5-1 and J is TRBJ1-2, with 9 bases aligning to TRBD1. Germline V gene lookup returns CDR1 SGHRS and CDR2 YFSETQ. V dropped 4 bases and J dropped 5; count of bases not matched to a gene: 18. The CDR3 runs to 18 residues.

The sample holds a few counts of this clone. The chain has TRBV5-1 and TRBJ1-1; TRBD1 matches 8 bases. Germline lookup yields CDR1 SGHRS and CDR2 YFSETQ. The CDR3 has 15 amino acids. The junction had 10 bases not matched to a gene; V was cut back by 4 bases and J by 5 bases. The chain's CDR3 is CASSALTGAITEAFF. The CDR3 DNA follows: TGCGCCAGCAGCGCCCTGACAGGGGCCATAACTGAAGCTTTCTTT.

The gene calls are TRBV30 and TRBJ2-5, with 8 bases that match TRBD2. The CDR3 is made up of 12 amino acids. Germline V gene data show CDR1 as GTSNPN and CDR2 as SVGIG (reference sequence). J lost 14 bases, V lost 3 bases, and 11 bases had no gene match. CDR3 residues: CAWSAPRTSIYF. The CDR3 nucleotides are TGTGCCTGGAGCGCCCCTCGGACTAGCATTTACTTC.

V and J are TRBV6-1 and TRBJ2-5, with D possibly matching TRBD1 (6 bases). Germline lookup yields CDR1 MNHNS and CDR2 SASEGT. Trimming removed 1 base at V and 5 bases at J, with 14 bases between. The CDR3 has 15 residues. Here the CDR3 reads CASSEDRARGETQYF. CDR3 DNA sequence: TGTGCCAGCAGTGAAGACAGGGCGAGAGGTGAGACCCAGTACTTC.

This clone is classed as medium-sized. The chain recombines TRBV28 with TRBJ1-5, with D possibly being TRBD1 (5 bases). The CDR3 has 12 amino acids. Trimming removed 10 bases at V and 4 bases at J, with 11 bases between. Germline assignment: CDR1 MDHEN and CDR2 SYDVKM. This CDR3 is CATGTVNQPQHF. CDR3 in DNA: TGTGCCACAGGGACTGTAAATCAGCCCCAGCATTTT.

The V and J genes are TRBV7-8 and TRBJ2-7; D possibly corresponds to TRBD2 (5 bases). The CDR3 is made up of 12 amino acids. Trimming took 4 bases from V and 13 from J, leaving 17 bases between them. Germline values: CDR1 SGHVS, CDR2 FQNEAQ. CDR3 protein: CASSSGLTRSYF. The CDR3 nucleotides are TGTGCCAGCAGCTCCGGACTGACCCGCTCATACTTC.

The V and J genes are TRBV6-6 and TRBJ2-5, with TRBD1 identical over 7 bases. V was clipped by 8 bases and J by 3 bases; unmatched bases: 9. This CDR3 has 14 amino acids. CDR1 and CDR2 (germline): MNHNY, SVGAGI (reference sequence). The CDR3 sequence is CASRRRQGEETQYF. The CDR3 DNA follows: TGTGCCAGCCGGCGCCGACAGGGTGAAGAGACCCAGTACTTC.